This T cell receptor (beta chain) was found in a study of T cell clones after liver transplantation. Broader study findings: Migration into the graft, not deletion, may explain lost graft donor-reactive T cells.

V was clipped by 0 bases and J by 8 bases; unmatched bases: 5. CDR1 and CDR2 (germline): ENHRY, SYGVKD. CDR3 length equals 15 residues. Sequencing was performed with immunoSEQ multiplex PCR; in TCRdb, only in-frame clones are kept and a portion is missing. The table records tens of thousands of clones, 71% of them present only once. About this clone: The antigen remains undetermined.

V gene TRBV10-3 combines with J gene TRBJ1-2; 11 bases agree with TRBD1. The sample here was CD4+ T cells from blood, taken before liver transplant. The sequence derives from a human donor who received a liver transplant. The CDR3 DNA follows: TGTGCCATCAGTGAGTCTGGGACAGGGGGACGAGGCTACACCTTC. Amino acid sequence: CAISESGTGGRGYTF.